This is a list of T cell receptor beta chains from one sample in a study of T cells after yellow fever vaccination. TCRdb processed the 5' RACE reads anew with MiXCR; each CDR3 protein has one entry. The sample has a few hundred thousand distinct CDR3 sequences, approximately 4% seen once; the top ten hold roughly a quarter. This specimen consisted of PBMCs, obtained 5 days after the yellow fever booster vaccination. Source of these receptors: a man younger than 35 who received the YFV17D yellow fever vaccine. Each CDR3 is given with its conserved first and last residue. A D gene is named only where the DNA matches it firmly. The size entry is marked missing in some rows and otherwise reads once, few, many or a size class.

v_call: TRBV5-8
d_call: TRBD1
j_call: TRBJ1-5
clone_size: .
cdr3_aa: CASSPGQGGQPQHF
cdr3_nt: TGTGCCAGCAGCCCGGGACAGGGTGGCCAGCCCCAGCATTTT

v_call: TRBV7-9
d_call: .
j_call: TRBJ2-1
clone_size: few
cdr3_aa: CASSILRGGDNEQFF
cdr3_nt: TGTGCCAGCAGCATCCTGAGGGGGGGCGACAATGAGCAGTTCTTC

v_call: TRBV7-9
d_call: TRBD1
j_call: TRBJ2-1
clone_size: few
cdr3_aa: CASREPGTGNNEQFF
cdr3_nt: TGTGCCAGCAGAGAACCCGGGACAGGGAACAATGAGCAGTTCTTC

v_call: TRBV20-1
d_call: TRBD2
j_call: TRBJ2-7
clone_size: .
cdr3_aa: CSASPSGVRYEQYF
cdr3_nt: TGCAGTGCTTCCCCTAGCGGGGTCCGGTACGAGCAGTACTTC

v_call: TRBV11-2
d_call: .
j_call: TRBJ2-5
clone_size: few
cdr3_aa: CASSPPSAGTSGTQYF
cdr3_nt: TGTGCCAGCAGCCCCCCGTCCGCCGGGACGTCGGGGACCCAGTACTTC

v_call: TRBV5-1
d_call: TRBD2
j_call: TRBJ2-1
clone_size: many
cdr3_aa: CASSYPSGGEQFF
cdr3_nt: TGCGCCAGCAGCTACCCTAGCGGGGGGGAGCAGTTCTTC

v_call: TRBV9
d_call: .
j_call: TRBJ1-2
clone_size: .
cdr3_aa: CASNRQDNYGYTF
cdr3_nt: TGTGCCAGCAACCGACAGGACAACTATGGCTACACCTTC

v_call: TRBV7-2
d_call: TRBD1
j_call: TRBJ1-2
clone_size: few
cdr3_aa: CASSLDAQGARGYTF
cdr3_nt: TGTGCCAGCAGCTTAGACGCACAGGGGGCGAGGGGCTACACCTTC

v_call: TRBV28
d_call: .
j_call: TRBJ1-1
clone_size: .
cdr3_aa: CASSDSINTEAFF
cdr3_nt: TGTGCCAGCAGTGACAGCATTAACACTGAAGCTTTCTTT

v_call: TRBV7-2
d_call: .
j_call: TRBJ2-1
clone_size: few
cdr3_aa: CASSRDTYNEQFF
cdr3_nt: TGTGCCAGCAGCCGGGACACCTACAATGAGCAGTTCTTC

v_call: TRBV7-8
d_call: .
j_call: TRBJ1-2
clone_size: few
cdr3_aa: CASSLATPFSNYGYTF
cdr3_nt: TGTGCCAGCAGCTTGGCAACTCCTTTCTCTAACTATGGCTACACCTTC

v_call: TRBV9
d_call: .
j_call: TRBJ1-1
clone_size: few
cdr3_aa: CASSVGDWITPEAFF
cdr3_nt: TGTGCCAGCAGCGTCGGAGATTGGATTACCCCTGAAGCTTTCTTT

v_call: TRBV5-6
d_call: .
j_call: TRBJ1-6
clone_size: .
cdr3_aa: CASSSGGDPGSPLHF
cdr3_nt: TGTGCCAGCAGCTCCGGGGGGGATCCGGGCTCACCCCTCCACTTT

v_call: TRBV24-1
d_call: TRBD2
j_call: TRBJ2-3
clone_size: many
cdr3_aa: CATSDTRGSGADTQYF
cdr3_nt: TGTGCCACCAGTGACACTCGGGGTAGCGGGGCAGATACGCAGTATTTT

v_call: TRBV4-3
d_call: .
j_call: TRBJ2-2
clone_size: many
cdr3_aa: CASSKVTAGELFF
cdr3_nt: TGCGCCAGCAGCAAAGTGACCGCCGGGGAGCTGTTTTTT

v_call: TRBV5-1
d_call: TRBD1
j_call: TRBJ2-1
clone_size: few
cdr3_aa: CASSLGGGSLYNEQFF
cdr3_nt: TGCGCCAGCAGCTTGGGAGGGGGCTCTTTGTACAATGAGCAGTTCTTC

v_call: TRBV7-9
d_call: .
j_call: TRBJ1-2
clone_size: .
cdr3_aa: CASSFVGTPDYGYTF
cdr3_nt: TGTGCCAGCAGCTTTGTCGGGACGCCAGACTATGGCTACACCTTC

v_call: TRBV6-5
d_call: .
j_call: TRBJ1-1
clone_size: .
cdr3_aa: CASSPGAPGTEAFF
cdr3_nt: TGTGCCAGCAGTCCCGGGGCCCCGGGAACTGAAGCTTTCTTT

v_call: TRBV6-1
d_call: .
j_call: TRBJ1-6
clone_size: few
cdr3_aa: CASSELWGNSPLHF
cdr3_nt: TGTGCCAGCAGTGAACTGTGGGGTAATTCACCCCTCCACTTT

v_call: TRBV20-1
d_call: .
j_call: TRBJ1-1
clone_size: .
cdr3_aa: CSARQVTEAFF
cdr3_nt: TGCAGTGCTAGACAGGTCACTGAAGCTTTCTTT

v_call: TRBV29-1
d_call: .
j_call: TRBJ2-4
clone_size: many
cdr3_aa: CSVSRRGGIQYF
cdr3_nt: TGCAGCGTGAGCCGGAGGGGCGGCATTCAGTACTTC

v_call: TRBV12-3/TRBV12-4
d_call: .
j_call: TRBJ1-1
clone_size: .
cdr3_aa: CASSFRRGRPNTEAFF
cdr3_nt: TGTGCCAGCAGTTTCAGGAGGGGGAGACCGAACACTGAAGCTTTCTTT

v_call: TRBV4-1
d_call: TRBD1
j_call: TRBJ1-2
clone_size: many
cdr3_aa: CASSQEETGTYGYTF
cdr3_nt: TGCGCCAGCAGCCAAGAAGAGACAGGGACCTATGGCTACACCTTC

v_call: TRBV12-3/TRBV12-4
d_call: .
j_call: TRBJ1-6
clone_size: .
cdr3_aa: CASSGPGPWALHF
cdr3_nt: TGTGCCAGCAGTGGACCGGGTCCCTGGGCCCTCCACTTT

v_call: TRBV5-4
d_call: TRBD2
j_call: TRBJ2-3
clone_size: many
cdr3_aa: CASSTGLAGGTDTQYF
cdr3_nt: TGTGCCAGCAGCACAGGACTAGCGGGGGGCACAGATACGCAGTATTTT

v_call: TRBV28
d_call: .
j_call: TRBJ1-1
clone_size: many
cdr3_aa: CASSLLNMNTEAFF
cdr3_nt: TGTGCCAGCAGTTTATTGAACATGAACACTGAAGCTTTCTTT

v_call: TRBV7-2
d_call: .
j_call: TRBJ1-1
clone_size: .
cdr3_aa: CASSSRLGEAAEAFF
cdr3_nt: TGTGCCAGCAGCTCACGATTGGGGGAGGCGGCTGAAGCTTTCTTT